This TCR beta chain was captured by sequencing in a study of control samples from healthy donors and cancer patients. This table comes from immunoSEQ multiplex PCR, and its TCRdb copy is limited to in-frame clones, with some not included. The data hold about 160,000 clones, with about 87% observed a single time. The CDR3 covers 12 residues. The germline V gene encodes CDR1 SQVTM and CDR2 ANQGSEA. For this clone: Relative to the germline gene, one junction end is altered; a read error may explain this.

The receptor was isolated from a man in his thirties or forties in good health. This chain uses TRBV29-1 with TRBJ2-5; no clear D. The specimen was blood. The CDR3 nucleotides are TGCAGCTTTGAGAGACCTCTGGAGACCCAGTACTTC. Protein product: CSFERPLETQYF.